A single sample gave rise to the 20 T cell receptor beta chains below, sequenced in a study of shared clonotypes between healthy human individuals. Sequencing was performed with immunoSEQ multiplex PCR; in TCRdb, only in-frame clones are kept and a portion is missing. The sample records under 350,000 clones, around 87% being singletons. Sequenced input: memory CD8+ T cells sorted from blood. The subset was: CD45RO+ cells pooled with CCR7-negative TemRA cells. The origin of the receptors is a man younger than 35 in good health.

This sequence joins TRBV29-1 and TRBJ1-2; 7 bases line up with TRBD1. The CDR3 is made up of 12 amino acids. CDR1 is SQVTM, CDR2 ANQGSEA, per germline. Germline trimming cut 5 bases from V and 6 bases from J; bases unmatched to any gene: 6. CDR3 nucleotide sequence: TGCAGCGTTTATACAGGGGTCCATGGCTACACCTTC. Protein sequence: CSVYTGVHGYTF.

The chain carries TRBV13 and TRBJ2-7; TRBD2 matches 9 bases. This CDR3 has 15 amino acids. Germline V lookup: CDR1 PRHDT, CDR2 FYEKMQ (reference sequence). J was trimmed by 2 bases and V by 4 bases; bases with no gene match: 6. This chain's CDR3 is CASSSATSGAYEQYF. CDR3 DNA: TGTGCCAGCAGCTCTGCGACTAGCGGCGCCTACGAGCAGTACTTC.

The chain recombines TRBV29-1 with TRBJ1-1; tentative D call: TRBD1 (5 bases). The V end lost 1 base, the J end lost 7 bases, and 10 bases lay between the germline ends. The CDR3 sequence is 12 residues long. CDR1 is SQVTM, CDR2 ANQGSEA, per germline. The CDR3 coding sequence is TGCAGCGTTGAAGTGCAGGGAGGTGAAGCTTTCTTT. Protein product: CSVEVQGGEAFF.

The CDR3 DNA sequence: TGCGCCAGCAGCTCTTTCGGGCGGGAGAGTCCGAACACCGGGGAGCTGTTTTTT. Protein sequence: CASSSFGRESPNTGELFF. The V and J genes are TRBV5-1 and TRBJ2-2, with 7 nucleotides matching TRBD2. V lost 3 bases to trimming and J lost 0 bases; unmatched junction nucleotides: 11. The germline V gene has CDR1 SGHRS and CDR2 YFSETQ. The CDR3 has 18 amino acids.

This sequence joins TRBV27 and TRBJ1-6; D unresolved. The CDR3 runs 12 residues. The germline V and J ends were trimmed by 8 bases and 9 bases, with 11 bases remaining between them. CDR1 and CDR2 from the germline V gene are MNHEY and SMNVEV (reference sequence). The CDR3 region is CASGSRGSPLHF. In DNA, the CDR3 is TGTGCCAGCGGATCACGCGGTTCACCCCTCCACTTT.

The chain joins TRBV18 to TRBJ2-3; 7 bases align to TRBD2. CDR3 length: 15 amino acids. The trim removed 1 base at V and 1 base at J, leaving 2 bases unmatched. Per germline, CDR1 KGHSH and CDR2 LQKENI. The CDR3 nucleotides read TGTGCCAGCTCACCACGCGGGAGTCGCACAGATACGCAGTATTTT. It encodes CASSPRGSRTDTQYF. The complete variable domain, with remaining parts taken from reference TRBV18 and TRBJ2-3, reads NAGVMQNPRHLVRRRGQEARLRCSPMKGHSHVYWYRQLPEEGLKFMVYLQKENIIDESGMPKERFSAEFPKEGPSILRIQQVVRGDSAAYFCASSPRGSRTDTQYFGPGTRLTVL.

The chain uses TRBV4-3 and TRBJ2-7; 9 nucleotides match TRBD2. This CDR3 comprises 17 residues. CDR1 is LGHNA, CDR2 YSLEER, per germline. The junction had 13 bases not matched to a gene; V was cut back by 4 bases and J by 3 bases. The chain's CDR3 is CASSPRREGRDFYEQYF. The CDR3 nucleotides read TGCGCCAGCAGCCCCCGGCGGGAGGGCCGGGATTTCTACGAGCAGTACTTC.

DNA for the CDR3: TGTGCCAGCAGCTCTAAACGAAGTTTTTCCACAGATACGCAGTATTTT. Translated, it gives CASSSKRSFSTDTQYF. V and J are TRBV7-9 and TRBJ2-3, with no clear D. The CDR3 extends over 16 amino acids. The V gene's germline CDR1 is SEHNR and CDR2 FQNEAQ (reference sequence). With 4 bases removed from V and 2 bases from J, the gap between germline ends came to 16 bases. Looking up the rest from reference TRBV7-9 and TRBJ2-3 gives the full variable domain: DTGVSQNPRHKITKRGQNVTFRCDPISEHNRLYWYRQTLGQGPEFLTYFQNEAQLEKSRLLSDRFSAERPKGSFSTLEIQRTEQGDSAMYLCASSSKRSFSTDTQYFGPGTRLTVL.

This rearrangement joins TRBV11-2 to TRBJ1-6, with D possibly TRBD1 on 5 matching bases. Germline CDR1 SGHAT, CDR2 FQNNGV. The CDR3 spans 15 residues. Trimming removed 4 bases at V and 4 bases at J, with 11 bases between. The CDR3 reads CASSSTGPYNSPLHF. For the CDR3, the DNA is TGTGCCAGCAGCTCAACAGGTCCTTATAATTCACCCCTCCACTTT. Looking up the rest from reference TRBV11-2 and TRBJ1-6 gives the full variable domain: EAGVAQSPRYKIIEKRQSVAFWCNPISGHATLYWYQQILGQGPKLLIQFQNNGVVDDSQLPKDRFSAERLKGVDSTLKIQPAKLEDSAVYLCASSSTGPYNSPLHFGNGTRLTVT.

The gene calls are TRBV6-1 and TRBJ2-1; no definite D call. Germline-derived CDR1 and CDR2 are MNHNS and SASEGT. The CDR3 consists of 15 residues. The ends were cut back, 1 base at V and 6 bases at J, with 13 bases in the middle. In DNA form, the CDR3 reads TGTGCCAGCAGTGAAGTTCGGGCGCTCGGCAATGAGCAGTTCTTC. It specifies CASSEVRALGNEQFF.

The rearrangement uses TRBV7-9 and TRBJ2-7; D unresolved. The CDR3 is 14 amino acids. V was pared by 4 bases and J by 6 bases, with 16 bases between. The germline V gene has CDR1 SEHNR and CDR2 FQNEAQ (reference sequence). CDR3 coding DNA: TGTGCCAGCAGCTCCTCCGGGTCAAGCAGCGAGCAGTACTTC. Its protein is CASSSSGSSSEQYF.

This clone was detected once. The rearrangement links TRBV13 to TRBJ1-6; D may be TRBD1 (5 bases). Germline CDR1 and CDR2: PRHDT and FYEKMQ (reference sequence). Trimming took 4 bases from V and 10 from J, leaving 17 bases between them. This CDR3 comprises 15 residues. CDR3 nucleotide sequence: TGTGCCAGCAGCTCTAATAGTGAGGGGAGCTCACCCCTCCACTTT. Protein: CASSSNSEGSSPLHF.

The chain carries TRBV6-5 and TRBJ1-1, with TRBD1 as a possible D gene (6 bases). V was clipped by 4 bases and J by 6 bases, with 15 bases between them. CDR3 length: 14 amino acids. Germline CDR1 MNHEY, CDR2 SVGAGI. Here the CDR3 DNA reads TGTGCCAGCAGTTCTCAGGGGATCTCTGCTGAAGCTTTCTTT. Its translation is CASSSQGISAEAFF.

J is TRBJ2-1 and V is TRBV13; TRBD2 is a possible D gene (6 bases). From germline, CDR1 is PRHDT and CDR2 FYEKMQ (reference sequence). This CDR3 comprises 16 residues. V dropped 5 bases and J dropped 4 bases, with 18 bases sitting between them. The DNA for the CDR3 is TGTGCCAGCAGCCCCCCTGACGGGAGCGGGTACAATGAGCAGTTCTTC. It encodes CASSPPDGSGYNEQFF.

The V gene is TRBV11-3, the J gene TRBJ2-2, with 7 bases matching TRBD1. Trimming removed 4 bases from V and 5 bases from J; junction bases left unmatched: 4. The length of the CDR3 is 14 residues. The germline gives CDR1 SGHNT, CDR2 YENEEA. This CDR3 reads CASSSYRGTGELFF. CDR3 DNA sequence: TGTGCCAGCAGCTCCTACAGGGGAACCGGGGAGCTGTTTTTT.

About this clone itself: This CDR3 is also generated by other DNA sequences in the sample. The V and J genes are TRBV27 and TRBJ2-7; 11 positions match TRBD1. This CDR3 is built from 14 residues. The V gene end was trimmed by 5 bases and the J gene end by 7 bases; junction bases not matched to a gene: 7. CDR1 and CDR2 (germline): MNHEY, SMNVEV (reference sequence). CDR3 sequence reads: CASSPGTGGREQYF. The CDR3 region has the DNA TGTGCCAGCAGTCCCGGGACAGGGGGGCGGGAGCAGTACTTC.

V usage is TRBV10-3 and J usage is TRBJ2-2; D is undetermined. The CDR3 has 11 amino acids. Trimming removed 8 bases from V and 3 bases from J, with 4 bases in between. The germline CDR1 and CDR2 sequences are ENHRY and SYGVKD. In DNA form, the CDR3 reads TGTGCCATCGGCGACACCGGGGAGCTGTTTTTT. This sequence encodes CAIGDTGELFF.

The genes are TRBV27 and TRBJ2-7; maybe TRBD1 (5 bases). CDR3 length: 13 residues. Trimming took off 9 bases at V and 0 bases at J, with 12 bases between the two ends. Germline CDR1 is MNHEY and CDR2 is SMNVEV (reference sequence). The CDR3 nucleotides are TGTGCCAGTTGCCCTGACAGCTCCTACGAGCAGTACTTC. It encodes CASCPDSSYEQYF.

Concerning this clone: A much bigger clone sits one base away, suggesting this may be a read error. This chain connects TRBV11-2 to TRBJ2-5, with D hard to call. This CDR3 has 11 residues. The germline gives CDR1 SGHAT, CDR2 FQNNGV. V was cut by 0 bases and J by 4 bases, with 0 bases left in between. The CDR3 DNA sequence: TGTGCCAGCAGCTTAGAAGAGACCCAGTACTTC. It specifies CASSLEETQYF.

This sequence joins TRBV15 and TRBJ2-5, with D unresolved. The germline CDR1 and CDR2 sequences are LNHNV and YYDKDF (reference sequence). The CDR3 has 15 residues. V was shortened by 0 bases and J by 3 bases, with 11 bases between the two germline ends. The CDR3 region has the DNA TGTGCCACCAGCAGAGATCGGGTCAGAAAAGAGACCCAGTACTTC. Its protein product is CATSRDRVRKETQYF.